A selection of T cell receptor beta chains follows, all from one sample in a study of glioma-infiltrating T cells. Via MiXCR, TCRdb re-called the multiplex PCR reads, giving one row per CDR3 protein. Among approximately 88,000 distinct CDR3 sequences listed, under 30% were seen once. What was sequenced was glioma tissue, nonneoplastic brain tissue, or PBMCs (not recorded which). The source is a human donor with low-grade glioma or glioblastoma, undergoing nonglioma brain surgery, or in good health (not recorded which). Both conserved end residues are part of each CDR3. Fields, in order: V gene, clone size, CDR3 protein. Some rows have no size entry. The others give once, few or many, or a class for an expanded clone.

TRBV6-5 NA CASSQPGQKYGYTF
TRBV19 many CASSSRTGEGTEAFF
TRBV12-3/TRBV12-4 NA CVSRPPGRNEQFF
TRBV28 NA CASSLGVQRGTFF
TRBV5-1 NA CASSLASSYNSPLHF
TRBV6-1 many CASRKQEGSSEQYF
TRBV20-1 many CSAKYSYEQYF
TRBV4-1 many CASSETPSRPLHF
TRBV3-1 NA CASSQAGTSPDTQYF
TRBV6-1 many CASRLNHYAKNIQYF
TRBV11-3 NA CASSLGVFPQETQYF
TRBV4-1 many CASSRDRGTYEQYF
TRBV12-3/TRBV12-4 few CASSLEGGQAKGPRETQYF
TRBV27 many CASSFTGYEQYF
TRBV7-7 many CASSLVPSNEQFF
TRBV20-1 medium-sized CSAVTGGPETQYF
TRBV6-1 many CASGHLEKLFF